Sequencing of this TCR beta chain was carried out in a study of blood T cells in healthy people across ages. Whole-study findings and limits: Across samples, TCR beta diversity tracked strongly with naive T cell percentage. Among long-lived donors, naive CD4+ cells were more numerous and diversity higher than in aged donors.

Notes on this clonotype: Its antigen is undetermined.

This CDR3 spans 14 amino acids. V was shortened by 4 bases and J by 2 bases, with 12 bases between the two germline ends. Looked up from germline, CDR1 is SGHRS and CDR2 is YFSETQ. A sample-barcoded 5' primer and a J-beta primer mix were used in a second PCR of roughly 6 to 11 cycles. Researchers report that a template-switch adaptor with 12 random nucleotides tagged each cDNA molecule. A minimum of 2.5 million CDR3-containing paired-end reads was obtained for each sample. Each CDR3 protein is one row after TCRdb ran MiXCR on the 5' RACE reads. The sample lists 1,500,000 or so distinct CDR3 sequences, around 55% occurring once.

The clonotype comes from a man aged 18 to 30 in good health. Sequenced sample: blood. The rearrangement joins TRBV5-1 to TRBJ1-2, with TRBD1 as a possible D gene (6 bases). This chain's CDR3 is CASSQRDTNYGYTF. The CDR3 region has the DNA TGCGCCAGCAGCCAGCGGGACACCAACTATGGCTACACCTTC.